Each of the 12 T cell receptor beta chains below was sequenced from the same sample in a study of vaccination effects on CD4 cells after COVID-19. The method was immunoSEQ multiplex PCR; TCRdb's version includes in-frame clones alone and lacks a portion of them. This table holds around 47,000 clones, around 74% found once. Under the ViraFEST assay, PBMC were stimulated with viral peptide pools so that antigen-specific CD4+ T cells expanded. Sequencing was performed afterwards. Following a roughly 10-day culture, CD4+ T cells were purified. Infection dated between March and December 2020, before the Alpha, Beta and Delta variants reached the United States. Their antigens remain unidentified. Material: CD4+ T cells from PBMCs cultured with a peptide pool, obtained before COVID-19 vaccination. Source of these receptors: a human donor who had a prior SARS-CoV-2 infection.

V gene TRBV5-1 combines with J gene TRBJ2-3; 7 positions agree with TRBD2. The CDR3 covers 16 residues. Germline CDR1 reads SGHRS; CDR2 reads YFSETQ. V shed 0 bases and J 1 base; nucleotides not matched to a gene: 5. DNA of the CDR3: TGCGCCAGCAGCTTGGACGTGGGGGGGGGCACAGATACGCAGTATTTT. Translated: CASSLDVGGGTDTQYF.

V usage is TRBV6-6 and J usage is TRBJ1-2, with D hard to call. Trimming removed 0 bases at V and 7 bases at J, with 12 bases between. The CDR3 runs 14 residues. From germline, CDR1 is MNHNY and CDR2 SVGAGI (reference sequence). Here the CDR3 reads CASSYSLGVGGYTF. The CDR3 region has the DNA TGTGCCAGCAGTTACTCGCTGGGAGTCGGTGGCTACACCTTC.

V gene TRBV7-2 combines with J gene TRBJ1-6; perhaps TRBD1 as D (5 bases). This CDR3 is 13 amino acids long. CDR1 is SGHTA, CDR2 FQGNSA, per germline. V was pared by 2 bases and J by 9 bases, with 8 bases between. CDR3 residues: CASSLLGLSPLHF. The CDR3, as DNA: TGTGCCAGCAGCTTACTGGGACTTTCACCCCTCCACTTT. The full variable domain, in which reference TRBV7-2 and TRBJ1-6 provide the parts outside the CDR3, is GAGVSQSPSNKVTEKGKDVELRCDPISGHTALYWYRQSLGQGLEFLIYFQGNSAPDKSGLPSDRFSAERTGGSVSTLTIQRTQQEDSAVYLCASSLLGLSPLHFGNGTRLTVT.

The V call is TRBV10-3, the J call TRBJ2-7; 11 nucleotides match TRBD1. CDR1 and CDR2 from the germline V gene are ENHRY and SYGVKD. The CDR3 sequence is 17 residues long. V lost 10 bases, J lost 2 bases, and 16 bases stayed unmatched. CDR3 in amino acids: CATNRGIGQGAPYEQYF. In DNA form, the CDR3 reads TGTGCCACAAACAGGGGCATTGGACAGGGGGCCCCCTACGAGCAGTACTTC.

The J gene is TRBJ2-1, the V gene TRBV18; 9 bases fit TRBD2. CDR1 and CDR2 (germline): KGHSH, LQKENI. J gave up 1 base and V 3 bases, and 1 base lay outside the gene matches. This CDR3 has 15 residues. CDR3 in amino acids: CASSPLAGSYNEQFF. CDR3 nucleotide sequence: TGTGCCAGCTCACCCCTAGCGGGATCCTACAATGAGCAGTTCTTC.

This clone was detected only a few times. The chain is built from TRBV20-1 and TRBJ2-4, with a possible D match to TRBD1 (6 bases). Germline-derived CDR1 and CDR2 are DFQATT and SNEGSKA (reference sequence). The CDR3 is 11 amino acids. Trimming removed 6 bases from V and 7 bases from J, with 10 bases in between. For the CDR3, the DNA is TGCAGTGCGCAGGGGATGAACATTCAGTACTTC. Encoded protein: CSAQGMNIQYF.

The chain couples TRBV27 to TRBJ2-3, with D perhaps being TRBD1 or TRBD2 (5 bases each). In germline, CDR1 is MNHEY, CDR2 SMNVEV (reference sequence). Deletions cut 5 bases from V and 6 bases from J, with 18 bases between. The CDR3 is made up of 15 amino acids. The CDR3 bases are TGTGCCAGCAGTCCCCGGGACCCGCCCCGTGATACGCAGTATTTT. Protein product: CASSPRDPPRDTQYF.

CDR3 loop: CASSEFGVFYGYTF. CDR3 bases: TGTGCCAGCAGTGAATTTGGGGTCTTCTATGGCTACACCTTC. This rearrangement joins TRBV6-1 to TRBJ1-2; D gene uncertain. Germline loops: CDR1 MNHNS, CDR2 SASEGT. The CDR3 is 14 residues long. V lost 2 bases and J lost 4, with 11 bases in between.

This clone was found a few times. The CDR3 here is CASTQGTPYEQYF. The CDR3 nucleotides read TGTGCCAGCACCCAGGGGACCCCCTACGAGCAGTACTTC. V and J are TRBV25-1 and TRBJ2-7, with D perhaps matching TRBD1 (6 bases). Trimming took 7 bases from V and 2 from J, leaving 12 bases between them. The CDR3 is made up of 13 amino acids. CDR1 is MGHDK and CDR2 is SYGVNS in the germline V gene.

The chain is built from TRBV15 and TRBJ1-2; 9 bases agree with TRBD1. CDR1 is LNHNV and CDR2 is YYDKDF in the germline V gene (reference sequence). CDR3 length: 15 amino acids. Trimming at V came to 0 bases and at J to 8 bases, leaving 7 bases not matched to a gene. CDR3 sequence reads: CATSRDATGGLGYTF. The DNA of the CDR3 is TGTGCCACCAGCAGAGATGCAACAGGGGGCCTCGGCTACACCTTC.

The CDR3 protein is CASGGQQGETQYF. The CDR3 DNA sequence: TGTGCCAGCGGAGGACAACAGGGAGAGACCCAGTACTTC. The genes are TRBV2 and TRBJ2-5; a weak D match, TRBD1 (6 bases). CDR3 length equals 13 residues. The V end lost 8 bases, the J end lost 4 bases, and 14 bases lay between the germline ends. Germline V CDR1 and CDR2: SNHLY, FYNNEI.

This chain joins TRBV2 and TRBJ2-1; D gene ambiguous. The V gene's germline CDR1 is SNHLY and CDR2 FYNNEI. The CDR3 is 13 residues long. Trimming stripped 8 bases from V and 5 bases from J, with 13 bases between. The CDR3 region has the DNA TGTGCCAGCCGAAGGGATCAGGACAATGAGCAGTTCTTC. Protein sequence: CASRRDQDNEQFF.